Each of the 11 T cell receptor beta chains below was sequenced from the same sample in a study of blood T cells in healthy people across ages. Through a sample-barcoded 5' primer and a J-beta primer mix, a second PCR was run for roughly 6 to 11 cycles. TCRdb re-called the 5' RACE reads with MiXCR, one entry per CDR3 protein. The sample contains some 900,000 distinct CDR3 sequences, roughly 48% of which appear only once. Sequencing was performed on blood. These receptors all come from a man aged 30 to 39 in good health.

The V gene is TRBV6-2 or TRBV6-3, the J gene TRBJ2-3; 7 bases match TRBD1. The CDR3 length is 15 residues. The trim removed 5 bases at V and 1 base at J, leaving 6 bases unmatched. Germline V gives CDR1 MNHEY, CDR2 SVGEGT. The CDR3: CASSHGQVGTDTQYF. In DNA form, the CDR3 reads TGTGCCAGCAGTCATGGACAGGTTGGCACAGATACGCAGTATTTT.

This clonotype occurred a few times. The chain is built from TRBV20-1 and TRBJ2-1; 7 bases fit TRBD1. CDR1 and CDR2 (germline): DFQATT, SNEGSKA (reference sequence). V dropped 6 bases and J dropped 12; count of bases not matched to a gene: 8. CDR3 length: 11 amino acids. The CDR3 region is CSAQPTGWQFF. CDR3 DNA: TGCAGTGCCCAACCGACAGGGTGGCAGTTCTTC.

This clonotype turned up a few times. V gene TRBV18 combines with J gene TRBJ1-2; 7 bases fit TRBD1. In germline, CDR1 is KGHSH, CDR2 LQKENI. The CDR3 loop spans 16 amino acids. V lost 3 bases and J lost 8; bases outside the gene matches: 15. The CDR3 loop is CASSPDKTGDKLGYTF. The CDR3 DNA reads TGTGCCAGCTCACCTGACAAAACAGGGGACAAGTTGGGCTACACCTTC.

This clonotype was counted once. The chain is built from TRBV2 and TRBJ1-1; 7 bases agree with TRBD1. The junction had 7 bases not matched to a gene; V was cut back by 5 bases and J by 7 bases. There are 13 residues in the CDR3. CDR1 is SNHLY and CDR2 is FYNNEI in the germline V gene. CDR3 bases: TGTGCCAGCAGTCCTCAGGGGGGCGGTGAAGCTTTCTTT. This sequence encodes CASSPQGGGEAFF.

The genes are TRBV6-2 or TRBV6-3 and TRBJ2-1; D not resolved. The germline V and J ends were trimmed by 0 bases and 13 bases, with 13 bases remaining between them. The CDR3 is 13 amino acids. Germline V gene lookup returns CDR1 MNHEY and CDR2 SVGEGT. DNA for the CDR3: TGTGCCAGCAGTTACTCGATGGCGAGTACTCAGTTCTTC. Amino acids: CASSYSMASTQFF.

The chain links TRBV5-5 to TRBJ2-2, with 11 positions matching TRBD1. Germline V gene lookup returns CDR1 SGHKS and CDR2 YYEKEE (reference sequence). This CDR3 has 19 amino acids. V was pared by 4 bases and J by 6 bases, with 17 bases of the junction left unmatched. The CDR3 sequence: CASSVGPGQGALRSGELFF. The CDR3 DNA reads TGTGCCAGCAGCGTGGGTCCAGGACAGGGGGCGTTACGGTCCGGGGAGCTGTTTTTT.

This clonotype was recorded many times. The chain uses TRBV18 and TRBJ2-7; the match to TRBD1 covers 10 bases. After removal of 3 bases from V and 3 bases from J, the junction contained 8 bases not matched to a gene. Germline-derived CDR1 and CDR2 are KGHSH and LQKENI. The CDR3 runs to 16 residues. CDR3 region: CASSPAGTGAVYEQYF. The CDR3 nucleotides are TGTGCCAGCTCACCGGCCGGGACAGGGGCCGTCTACGAGCAGTACTTC.

The chain joins TRBV7-2 to TRBJ1-1; D remains unclear. The germline CDR1 and CDR2 sequences are SGHTA and FQGNSA. The V and J ends lost 3 bases and 4 bases respectively, with 12 bases between them. The CDR3 sequence is 14 residues long. Written as DNA, the CDR3 is TGTGCCAGCAGCTTTAAAACGGTGGGCACTGAAGCTTTCTTT. Residues: CASSFKTVGTEAFF.

Points on this clonotype: One end of the junction varies from germline; a read error may be responsible. The CDR3 region is CTSSQGDGGGFVGNEQFF. CDR3 nucleotides: TGTACCAGCAGCCAAGGGGACGGCGGGGGCTTCGTTGGCAATGAGCAGTTCTTC. This sequence joins TRBV4-2 and TRBJ2-1, with D possibly TRBD2 on 7 matching bases. The germline V gene encodes CDR1 LGHNA and CDR2 YNFKEQ. The length of the CDR3 is 18 residues.

This chain joins TRBV12-3 or TRBV12-4 and TRBJ2-1, with D perhaps matching TRBD2 (5 bases). There are 11 residues in the CDR3. V lost 4 bases to trimming and J lost 7 bases, with 5 bases between them. In nucleotides, the CDR3 is TGTGCCAGCAGTTGGAGGAATGAGCAGTTCTTC. Its protein product is CASSWRNEQFF.

In its sample, this clonotype was seen many times. The J gene is TRBJ2-3, the V gene TRBV6-1, with D possibly TRBD2 on 5 matching bases. The V gene lost 7 bases and the J gene lost 14 bases, with 13 bases spanning the gap. The CDR3 extends over 10 amino acids. Germline V gives CDR1 MNHNS, CDR2 SASEGT. The CDR3 loop reads CASKETDWYF. The CDR3 nucleotides are TGTGCCAGCAAGGAGACGGACTGGTATTTT.